This T cell receptor beta chain was captured by sequencing in a study of OX40 agonist ivuxolimab in advanced cancers. Whole-study context: An anti-OX40 (CD134) antibody with agonistic activity, ivuxolimab, was administered to patients. Previous treatment with anti-PD-1, anti-PD-L1 or anti-CTLA-4 therapy was allowed; about 44% had received some.

This CDR3 spans 13 amino acids. CDR1 and CDR2 from the germline V gene are MNHNS and SASEGT. Findings and caveats of the study: The CD4+ and CD8+ T cells in the blood had expanded clonally by week 6 at 0.1 to 3.0 mg/kg.

Only in-frame clones appear in the TCRdb table, and some are missing; sequencing was by immunoSEQ multiplex PCR. The sample lists over 60,000 clones, around 85% seen once, with about 4.1% in the top ten. A remark on this clone: What it binds is unknown.

The specimen was CD4+ or CD8+ T cells sorted from blood, collected in a trial of the OX40 agonist ivuxolimab. This TCR came from an adult with an advanced solid tumor such as melanoma, head and neck, liver or kidney cancer. J is TRBJ2-5 and V is TRBV6-1; weak D call: TRBD2 (7 bases). The CDR3 nucleotides are TGTGCGAGCGAAGGGGGGGCTGGAGAGACCCAGTACTTC. Protein sequence: CASEGGAGETQYF.